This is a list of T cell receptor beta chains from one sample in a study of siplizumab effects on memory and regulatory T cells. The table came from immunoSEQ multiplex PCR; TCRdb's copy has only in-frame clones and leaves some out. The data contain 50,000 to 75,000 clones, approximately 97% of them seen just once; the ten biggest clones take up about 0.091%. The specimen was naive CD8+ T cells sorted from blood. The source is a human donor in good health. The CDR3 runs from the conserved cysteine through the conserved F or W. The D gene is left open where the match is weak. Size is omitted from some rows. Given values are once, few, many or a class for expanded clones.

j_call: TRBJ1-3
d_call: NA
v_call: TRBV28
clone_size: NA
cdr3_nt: TGTGCCACCATAAATGGTTTTGGAAACACCATATATTTT
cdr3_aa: CATINGFGNTIYF

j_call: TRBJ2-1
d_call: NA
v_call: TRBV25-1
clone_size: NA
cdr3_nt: TGTGCCAGCAGTGAATTGCACGGGGACAATGAGCAGTTCTTC
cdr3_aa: CASSELHGDNEQFF

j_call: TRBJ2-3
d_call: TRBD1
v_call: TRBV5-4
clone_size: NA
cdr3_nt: TGTGCCAGCAGCCTCGGACAGGGGTACACAGATACGCAGTATTTT
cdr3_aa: CASSLGQGYTDTQYF

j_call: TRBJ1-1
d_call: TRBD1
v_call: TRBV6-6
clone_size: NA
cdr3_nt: TGTGCCAGCAGAAACAGGGGATCGAACACTGAAGCTTTCTTT
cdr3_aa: CASRNRGSNTEAFF

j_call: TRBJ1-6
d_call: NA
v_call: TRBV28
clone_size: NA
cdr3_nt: TGTGCCAGCAGTTTTGAAGGGAGGGGTTCACCCCTCCACTTT
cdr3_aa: CASSFEGRGSPLHF

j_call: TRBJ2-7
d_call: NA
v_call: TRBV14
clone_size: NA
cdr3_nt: TGTGCCAGCAGCAGAAGGGGCCTGGGCCACGAGCAGTACTTC
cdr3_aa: CASSRRGLGHEQYF

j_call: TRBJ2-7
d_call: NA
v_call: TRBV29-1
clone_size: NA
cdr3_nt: TGCAGCGTCTTCGGGGCAGGCCACGAATTCTCCTACGAGCAGTACTTC
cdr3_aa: CSVFGAGHEFSYEQYF

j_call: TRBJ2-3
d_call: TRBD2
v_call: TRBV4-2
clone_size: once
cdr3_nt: TGTGCCAGCAGCCAAACTGCCGGGACTAGCGGGGAAGTCACAGATACGCAGTATTTT
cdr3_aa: CASSQTAGTSGEVTDTQYF

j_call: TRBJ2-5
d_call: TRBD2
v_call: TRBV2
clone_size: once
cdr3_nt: TGTGCCAGCAGTGAGCTAGCGGGGGAAGAGACCCAGTACTTC
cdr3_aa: CASSELAGEETQYF

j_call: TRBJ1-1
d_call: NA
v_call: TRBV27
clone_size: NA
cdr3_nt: TGTGCCAGCACCCCAACGACAGGAGAGAACACTGAAGCTTTCTTT
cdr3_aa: CASTPTTGENTEAFF

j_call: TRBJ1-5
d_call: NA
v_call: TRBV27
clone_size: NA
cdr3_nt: TGTGCCAGTATCCTCTCGTGGGCAGGTCGTAAACGGCCCCAGCATTTT
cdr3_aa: CASILSWAGRKRPQHF

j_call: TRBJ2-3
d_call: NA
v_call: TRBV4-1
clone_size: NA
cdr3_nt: TGCGCCAGCAGCCAAGAGTACAGGAGCACAGATACGCAGTATTTT
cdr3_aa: CASSQEYRSTDTQYF

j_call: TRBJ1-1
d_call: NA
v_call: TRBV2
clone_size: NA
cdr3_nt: TGTGCCAGCAGTGAAAGGTACACTGAAGCTTTCTTT
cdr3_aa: CASSERYTEAFF

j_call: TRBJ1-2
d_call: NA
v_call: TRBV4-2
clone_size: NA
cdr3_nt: TGTGCCAGCAGCCAAGATGGAGGTCTTTCGGGAAATGGCTACACCTTC
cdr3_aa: CASSQDGGLSGNGYTF

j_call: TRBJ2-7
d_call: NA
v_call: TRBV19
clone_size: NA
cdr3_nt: TGTGCCAGTAGCCACTCGGGGGGCCAGAGGTACGAGCAGTACTTC
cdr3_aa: CASSHSGGQRYEQYF

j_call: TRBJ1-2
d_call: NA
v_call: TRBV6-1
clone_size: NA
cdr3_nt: TGTGCCAGCAGTGAACGGGTCCAGGGGCCCATTGGTGGCTACACCTTC
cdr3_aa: CASSERVQGPIGGYTF

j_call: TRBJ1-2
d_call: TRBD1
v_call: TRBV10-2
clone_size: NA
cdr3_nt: TGCGCCAGCAGCCCCACAGGGGGCGAAGGCTACACCTTC
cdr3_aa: CASSPTGGEGYTF

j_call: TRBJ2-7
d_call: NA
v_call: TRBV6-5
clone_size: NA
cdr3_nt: TGTGCCAGCAGATCCGGACAGAACACCTACGAGCAGTACTTC
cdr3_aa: CASRSGQNTYEQYF

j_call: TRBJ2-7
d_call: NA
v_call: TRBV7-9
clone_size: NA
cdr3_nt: TGTGCCAGCACCGACGGGAATCGTTACGAGCAGTACTTC
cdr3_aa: CASTDGNRYEQYF

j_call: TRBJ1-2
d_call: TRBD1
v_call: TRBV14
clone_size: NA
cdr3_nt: TGTGCCAGCAGCCAAGTCTCGGGACAGGGGGCCCAGTATGGCTACACCTTC
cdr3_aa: CASSQVSGQGAQYGYTF

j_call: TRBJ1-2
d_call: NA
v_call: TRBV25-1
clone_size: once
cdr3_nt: TGTGCCAGCAGTGTCCAGGGTTCTTATGGCTACACCTTC
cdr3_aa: CASSVQGSYGYTF

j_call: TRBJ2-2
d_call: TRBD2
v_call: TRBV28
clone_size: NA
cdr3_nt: TGTGCCAGCAGTCCAAGACTAGCGGCGAACACCGGGGAGCTGTTTTTT
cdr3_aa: CASSPRLAANTGELFF

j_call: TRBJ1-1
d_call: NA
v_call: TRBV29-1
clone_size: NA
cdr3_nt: TGCAGCGTTGAAGATCAGGGCGGAGCTTTCTTT
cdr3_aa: CSVEDQGGAFF

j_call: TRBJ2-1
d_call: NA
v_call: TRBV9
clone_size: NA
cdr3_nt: TGTGCCAGCAGCGCCCGCTCAAATGAGCAGTTCTTC
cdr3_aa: CASSARSNEQFF

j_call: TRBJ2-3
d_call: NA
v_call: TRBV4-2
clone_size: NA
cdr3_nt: TGTGCCAGCAGCCAAGACCGACCAGATACGCAGTATTTT
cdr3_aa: CASSQDRPDTQYF

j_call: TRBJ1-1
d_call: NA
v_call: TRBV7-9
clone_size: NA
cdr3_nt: TGTGCCAGCAGCCCAGCACAGGGCCAGAACACTGAAGCTTTCTTT
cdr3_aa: CASSPAQGQNTEAFF

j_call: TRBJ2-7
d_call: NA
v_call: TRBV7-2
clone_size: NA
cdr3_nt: TGTGCCAGCAGCTTAATTTTTTCGGGGATATTCGACGAGCAGTACTTC
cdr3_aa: CASSLIFSGIFDEQYF

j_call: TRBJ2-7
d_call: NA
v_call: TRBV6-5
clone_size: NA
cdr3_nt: TGTGCCAGCACCGCCGGGACACGTGCCTCCTACGAGCAGTACTTC
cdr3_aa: CASTAGTRASYEQYF

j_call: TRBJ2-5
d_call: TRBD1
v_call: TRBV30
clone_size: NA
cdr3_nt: TGTGCCTGGAGTACAGGGGGGTTCGAGACCCAGTACTTC
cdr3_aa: CAWSTGGFETQYF

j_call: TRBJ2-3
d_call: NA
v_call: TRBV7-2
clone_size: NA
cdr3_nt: TGTGCCAGCAGCGGCGGGAGCACAGATACGCAGTATTTT
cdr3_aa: CASSGGSTDTQYF

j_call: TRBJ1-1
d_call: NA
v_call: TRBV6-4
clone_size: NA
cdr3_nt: TGTGCACTCCAGGGTCCCGTCACTGAAGCTTTCTTT
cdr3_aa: CALQGPVTEAFF

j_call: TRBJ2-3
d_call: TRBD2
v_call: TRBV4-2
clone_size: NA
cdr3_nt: TGTGCCAGCAGCCAAAGTCTTTCCGGCAGCGGGGGGATAGGGAGCACAGATACGCAGTATTTT
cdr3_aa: CASSQSLSGSGGIGSTDTQYF

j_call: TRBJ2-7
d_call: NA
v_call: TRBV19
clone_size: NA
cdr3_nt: TGTGCCAGTAGAGGTACAATAACCTACGAGCAGTACTTC
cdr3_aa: CASRGTITYEQYF

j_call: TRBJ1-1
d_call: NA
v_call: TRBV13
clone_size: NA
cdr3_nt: TGTGCCAGCAGCGCGACAACGGGCGCAACAGGAGCTGAAGCTTTCTTT
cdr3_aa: CASSATTGATGAEAFF

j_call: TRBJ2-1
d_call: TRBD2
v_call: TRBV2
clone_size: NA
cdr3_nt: TGTGCCAGCAGGTGGGAGCGGGGGGGCGATGAGCAGTTCTTC
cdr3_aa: CASRWERGGDEQFF

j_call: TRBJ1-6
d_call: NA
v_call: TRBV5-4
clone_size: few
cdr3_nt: TGTGCCAGCAGAGAGGGGAATTCACCCCTCCACTTT
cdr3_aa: CASREGNSPLHF

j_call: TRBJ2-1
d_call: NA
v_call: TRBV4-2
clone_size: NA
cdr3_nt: TGTGCCAGCAGCCCCCTGGCAGGCGAGCAGTTCTTC
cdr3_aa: CASSPLAGEQFF

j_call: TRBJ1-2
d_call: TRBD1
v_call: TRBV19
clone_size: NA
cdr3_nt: TGTGCCAGTAGCGGACAGGATTATGGCTACACCTTC
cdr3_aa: CASSGQDYGYTF

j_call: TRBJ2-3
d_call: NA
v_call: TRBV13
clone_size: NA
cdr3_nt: TGTGCCAGCAGCTTAGAAGGGGATCAAGATACGCAGTATTTT
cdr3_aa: CASSLEGDQDTQYF

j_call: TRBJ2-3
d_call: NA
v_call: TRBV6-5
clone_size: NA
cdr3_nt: TGTGCCAGCAGTTGGACCTCTACCACAGATACGCAGTATTTT
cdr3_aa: CASSWTSTTDTQYF

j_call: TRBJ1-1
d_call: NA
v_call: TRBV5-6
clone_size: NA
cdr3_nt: TGTGCCAGCAGCTCTCCAGGGGACACTGAAGCTTTCTTT
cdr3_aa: CASSSPGDTEAFF

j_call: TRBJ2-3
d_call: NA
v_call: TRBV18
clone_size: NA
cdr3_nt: TGTGCCAGTCAATTTCTAGGGATGAGAAGCACAGATACGCAGTATTTT
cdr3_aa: CASQFLGMRSTDTQYF

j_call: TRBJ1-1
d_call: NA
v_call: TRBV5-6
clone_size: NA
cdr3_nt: TGTGCCAGCAGCTTGGGCCCGGGGGATGAAGCTTTCTTT
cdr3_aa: CASSLGPGDEAFF

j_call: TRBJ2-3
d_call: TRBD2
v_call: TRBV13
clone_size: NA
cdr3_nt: TGTGCCAGCAGCCCGATGGGACTAGCGGGGGCTGGGGATACGCAGTATTTT
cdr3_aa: CASSPMGLAGAGDTQYF

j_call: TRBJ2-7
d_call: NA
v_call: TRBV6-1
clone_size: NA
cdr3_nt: TGTGCCAGCAGTGAAGCTGTGGGCAGGCTCTACGAGCAGTACTTC
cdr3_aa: CASSEAVGRLYEQYF

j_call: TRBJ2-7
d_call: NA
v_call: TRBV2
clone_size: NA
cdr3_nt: TGTGCCAGCAGTCGCGAGCAGTACTTC
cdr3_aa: CASSREQYF

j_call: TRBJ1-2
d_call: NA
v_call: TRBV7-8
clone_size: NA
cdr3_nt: TGTGCCAGCAGCTTAGAGCAGGGTCTTTACGGCTACACCTTC
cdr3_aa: CASSLEQGLYGYTF

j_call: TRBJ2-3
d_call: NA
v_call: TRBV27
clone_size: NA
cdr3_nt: TGTGCCAGCAGTTTATCTGGGCCCGCAGGAGATACGCAGTATTTT
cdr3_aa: CASSLSGPAGDTQYF

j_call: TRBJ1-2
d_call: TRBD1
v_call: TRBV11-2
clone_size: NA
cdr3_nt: TGTGCCAGCAGCCCCCCCAATCGGGACAGGGATGGCTACACCTTC
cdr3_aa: CASSPPNRDRDGYTF

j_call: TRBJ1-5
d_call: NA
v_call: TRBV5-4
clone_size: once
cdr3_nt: TGTGCCAGCAGCTTGGAAGGTAGCGGCAATCAGCCCCAGCATTTT
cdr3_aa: CASSLEGSGNQPQHF

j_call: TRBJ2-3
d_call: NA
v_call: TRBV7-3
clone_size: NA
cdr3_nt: TGTGCCAGCAGCTTGGGGGCCACAGATACGCAGTATTTT
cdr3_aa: CASSLGATDTQYF

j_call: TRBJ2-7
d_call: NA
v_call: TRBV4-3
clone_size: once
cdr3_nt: TGCGCCAGCAGCCAAGGGAATGGCGCCTACGAGCAGTACTTC
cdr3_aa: CASSQGNGAYEQYF

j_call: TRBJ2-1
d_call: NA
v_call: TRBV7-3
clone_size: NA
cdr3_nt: TGTGCCAGCAGCTCGGGGGTCCCCTCCTACAATGAGCAGTTCTTC
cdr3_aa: CASSSGVPSYNEQFF

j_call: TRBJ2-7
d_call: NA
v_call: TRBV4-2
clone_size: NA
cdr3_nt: TGTGCCAGCAGCCAAGGGGGGACTCCATACGAGCAGTACTTC
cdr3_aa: CASSQGGTPYEQYF

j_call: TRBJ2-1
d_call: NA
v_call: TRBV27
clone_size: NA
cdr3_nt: TGTGCCACCGCGACAGCCTACAATGAGCAGTTCTTC
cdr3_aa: CATATAYNEQFF

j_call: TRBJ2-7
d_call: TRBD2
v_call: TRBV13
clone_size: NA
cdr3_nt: TGTGCCAGCAGCTGGATAGCGGGGGGAGGATACGAGCAGTACTTC
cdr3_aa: CASSWIAGGGYEQYF